The sequence of this T cell receptor beta chain was determined in a study of CD8+ T cells in alopecia areata listed by TCRdb under 2018. For the study in its entirety: Treated patients were enrolled in an open-label pilot trial of oral tofacitinib, 5 to 10 mg twice daily, for moderate-to-severe alopecia areata. Patients received tofacitinib for 6 to 18 months and were then followed off drug for 6 months to check for delayed response and recurrence. The study used high-throughput TCRbeta sequencing to examine T cell clonal expansion in alopecia areata, in both the C3H/HeJ mouse model and human patients. Scalp tissue and sorted CD4+ and CD8+ peripheral blood T cells from patchy and totalis/universalis alopecia areata patients and from healthy controls were covered by human TCRbeta sequencing. Tofacitinib-treated patients had biopsies at baseline and at 4 and 24 weeks of treatment, with a later scalp biopsy in several patients. Scalp clonality was compared across normal scalp (n=4), patchy alopecia areata scalp (n=8), and alopecia totalis/universalis scalp (n=8). RNA came from the PAXgene miRNA kit for fixed scalp, the miRNeasy kit for PBMCs, and the RNeasy kit for mouse skin. TCRbeta CDR3 regions were amplified by immunoSEQ multiplex PCR using 35 Vbeta forward and 13 Jbeta reverse primers. What the study reported, not specific to this receptor: Scalp TCR repertoire analysis is complicated because resident alphabeta T cells in normal human skin are also sequenced, whereas mouse skin is dominated by gammadelta T cells. Shared TCR sequences between patients were less evident than in mice, which may be partly attributable to HLA diversity in the patient population. Compared with normal scalp, lesional scalp, particularly in alopecia totalis/universalis, had higher clonality and more expanded CD8+ clones, which suggests antigenic drive.

This specimen's time point label, per the study, means: baseline before oral tofacitinib. Lesional scalp punch biopsies and peripheral blood were collected from alopecia areata patients. PBMCs were isolated by density centrifugation and stained for CD3, CD4 and CD8, and CD4+ and CD8+ T cells were sorted on a FACSAria. As concerns this clone: Its antigen target is currently unknown. It has no much larger one-base neighbor in the sample; base qualities were not kept.

The library was built by means of the immunoSEQ multiplex PCR assay. To provide template for TCR sequencing, every sample had RNA extracted and reverse transcribed into cDNA. First-strand cDNA was synthesized using SuperScript III with a 2:1 mix of oligo-dT and random hexamers. A synthetic immune receptor repertoire was used to gauge amplification bias, and whatever bias remained was removed computationally. The original methods were these. After raw reads were preprocessed to remove errors, the CDR3 was defined following IMGT conventions as running from the conserved cysteine to phenylalanine. To get clonality, Shannon entropy was normalized by log2 of the number of productive unique TCRs and the result was subtracted from 1. Whether each scalp clone was CD4 or CD8 was inferred by checking scalp TCRbeta sequences against the CD4 and CD8 repertoires from sorted blood. TCRdb took this table from immuneACCESS and kept in-frame rearrangements with V and J called. Such tables lack part of the clones; where checked against another copy, unresolved V genes explain under half of the gap, and the rest is unexplained. For V, J and clone size, that table is used; D and trimming come from the DNA. This sample holds 110,000 to 150,000 clones; around 50% were observed only once. The biggest ten clones account for roughly 6.7% of the sample.

Source: CD4+ T cells sorted from blood, taken at week 0. This receptor was identified in a human donor with alopecia areata.

The DNA sequence is as follows: TGTGCCAGCAGTTTATCGGGGTTCGTCGGCACAGATACGCAGTATTTT. Translated, this is CASSLSGFVGTDTQYF. The sequence joins TRBV28 to TRBJ2-3; TRBD2 is a weak D gene call, 5 bases matching. According to the germline V gene, CDR1 reads MDHEN and CDR2 reads SYDVKM. V gives up 1 base and J gives up 1 base, and the segment between their germline ends measures 12 bases. Including the terminal cysteine and phenylalanine, the CDR3 comprises 16 residues. CDR3 DNA only is kept here, 48 bases in frame from base 1. Full variable domain (CDR3 extended with the reference TRBV28 and TRBJ2-3 proteins): DVKVTQSSRYLVKRTGEKVFLECVQDMDHENMFWYRQDPGLGLRLIYFSYDVKMKEKGDIPEGYSVSREKKERFSLILESASTNQTSMYLCASSLSGFVGTDTQYFGPGTRLTVL.